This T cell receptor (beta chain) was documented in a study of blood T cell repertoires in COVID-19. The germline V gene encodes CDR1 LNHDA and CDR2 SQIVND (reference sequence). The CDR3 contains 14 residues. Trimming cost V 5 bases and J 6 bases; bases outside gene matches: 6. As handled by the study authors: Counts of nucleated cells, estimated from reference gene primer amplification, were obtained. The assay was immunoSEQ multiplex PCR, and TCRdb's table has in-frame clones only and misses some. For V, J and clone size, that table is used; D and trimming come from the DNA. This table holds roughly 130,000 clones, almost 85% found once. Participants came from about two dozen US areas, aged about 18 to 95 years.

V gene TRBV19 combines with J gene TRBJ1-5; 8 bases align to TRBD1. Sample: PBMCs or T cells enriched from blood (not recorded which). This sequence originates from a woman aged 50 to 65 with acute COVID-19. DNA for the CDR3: TGTGCCAGTAGTGTGACAGGGGCGGGTCAGCCCCAGCATTTT. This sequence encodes CASSVTGAGQPQHF.